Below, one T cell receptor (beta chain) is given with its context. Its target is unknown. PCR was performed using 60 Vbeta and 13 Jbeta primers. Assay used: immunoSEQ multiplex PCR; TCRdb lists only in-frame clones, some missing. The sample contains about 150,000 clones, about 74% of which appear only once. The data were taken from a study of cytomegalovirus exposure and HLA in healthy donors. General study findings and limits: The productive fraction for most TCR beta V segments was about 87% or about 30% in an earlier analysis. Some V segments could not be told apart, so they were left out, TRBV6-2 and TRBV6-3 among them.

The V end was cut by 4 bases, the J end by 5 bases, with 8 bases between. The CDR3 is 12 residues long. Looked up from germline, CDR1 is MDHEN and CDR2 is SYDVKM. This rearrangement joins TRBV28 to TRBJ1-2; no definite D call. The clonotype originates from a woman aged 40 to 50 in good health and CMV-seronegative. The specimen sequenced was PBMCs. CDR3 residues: CASSSRAYGYTF. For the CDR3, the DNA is TGTGCCAGCAGTTCGCGGGCGTATGGCTACACCTTC.